This T cell receptor beta chain was identified in a study of T cell responses to AZD1222 COVID-19 vaccine. Germline V gene data show CDR1 as LGHNT and CDR2 as FRNRAP. J lost 6 bases, V lost 4 bases, and 9 bases had no gene match. The CDR3 consists of 15 residues. TCRdb's table, derived via immunoSEQ multiplex PCR, lists solely in-frame clones and lacks some. Of 35,000 to 50,000 clones listed, 80% were seen once; the top ten hold less than 25%. Concerning this clone itself: Its antigen is unknown.

Overall study findings and caveats: Across spike, vaccine-associated CD4 TCRs were found, dominant at 160-218 and 743-854. The reported proportion of spike-specific TCRs targeting unmutated variant regions was nearly half. Repertoires were sampled only after the peak T cell response. Clonal diversity was possibly underestimated, and white British individuals and females predominated among donors.

This receptor was identified in an adult who received the MenACWY meningococcal vaccine as a control. The starting material was peripheral blood, obtained 28 days after the second dose of the MenACWY control vaccine. The J gene is TRBJ2-3, the V gene TRBV12-5; 8 bases agree with TRBD1. The CDR3 DNA sequence: TGTGCTAGTGGTTCCTACAGGGGGTTCTTTGATACGCAGTATTTT. It is translated as CASGSYRGFFDTQYF.